A selection of T cell receptor beta chains follows, all from one sample in a study of T cell clones after liver transplantation. TCRdb's copy holds only in-frame clones and misses some; the assay was immunoSEQ multiplex PCR. In the table there are roughly 73,000 clones, approximately 80% of which are singletons. The sequenced sample was CD4+ T cells from blood, obtained before liver transplant. These receptor sequences come from a human donor who received a liver transplant. CDR3s include the opening cysteine and the closing phenylalanine or tryptophan. D genes are given only for firm matches. Size is omitted from some rows. Given values are once, few, many or a class for expanded clones.

>TRBV29-1|TRBD2|TRBJ2-7|-
TGCAGCGCCGCTAGCGGGAGCAACTCCTACGAGCAGTACTTC
CSAASGSNSYEQYF
>TRBV28|TRBD1|TRBJ2-7|-
TGTGCCAGCAGTTTAGCCGGGACAGGGTCCTACGAGCAGTACTTC
CASSLAGTGSYEQYF
>TRBV7-2|-|TRBJ1-2|once
TGTGCCAGCGTCGTCACACCGAACTATGGCTACACCTTC
CASVVTPNYGYTF
>TRBV5-1|-|TRBJ1-1|-
TGCGCCAGCAGCTCTTCGACAGCTATGAACACTGAAGCTTTCTTT
CASSSSTAMNTEAFF
>TRBV6-6|TRBD1|TRBJ2-7|-
TGTGCCAGCAGTTACCAGGGACAGGGGGCGAGTGAGCAGTACTTC
CASSYQGQGASEQYF
>TRBV7-9|TRBD2|TRBJ2-1|-
TGTGCCAGCAGTCGGGAGGTGGCAGGTACGAGAAATGAGCAGTTCTTC
CASSREVAGTRNEQFF
>TRBV18|-|TRBJ2-5|-
TGTGCCAGCTCAAAGGGCCAAGAGACCCAGTACTTC
CASSKGQETQYF
>TRBV19|-|TRBJ1-2|-
TGTGCCAGTATACGTGGGCAGGGGTCGAACTATGGCTACACCTTC
CASIRGQGSNYGYTF
>TRBV7-3|-|TRBJ2-5|-
TGTGCCAGCAGCCCCCACGTCAGGGCCCCCGACCAAGAGACCCAGTACTTC
CASSPHVRAPDQETQYF
>TRBV5-6|TRBD1|TRBJ2-7|-
TGTGCCAGCAGCTTGGTTGGCGGCACAGGGGACGAGCAGTACTTC
CASSLVGGTGDEQYF
>TRBV29-1|TRBD1|TRBJ1-2|-
TGCAGCGTTGAGGAATTACAGGGGGCGCCAGGGTATGGCTACACCTTC
CSVEELQGAPGYGYTF
>TRBV28|-|TRBJ2-3|once
TGTGCCAGCAGTTTCCGGTCCCGAGGAACAGATACGCAGTATTTT
CASSFRSRGTDTQYF
>TRBV7-2|TRBD2|TRBJ2-5|-
TGTGCCAGCAGCCCCGAGACTAGCGGGAGTAGGACCCAGTACTTC
CASSPETSGSRTQYF
>TRBV7-2|-|TRBJ1-1|few
TGTGCCAGCAGTCAGCAACCGAACACTGAAGCTTTCTTT
CASSQQPNTEAFF
>TRBV2|-|TRBJ2-5|-
TGTGCCAGCAGTGATGACCATCAAGAGACCCAGTACTTC
CASSDDHQETQYF
>TRBV18|-|TRBJ1-4|once
TGTGCCAGCTCACCGAACAGGGCTGGTGAAAAACTGTTTTTT
CASSPNRAGEKLFF
>TRBV5-6|-|TRBJ2-1|-
TGTGCCAGCAGCTTTTGGCTCACCAATTACAATGAGCAGTTCTTC
CASSFWLTNYNEQFF
>TRBV7-2|-|TRBJ1-5|-
TGTGCCAGCAGCAATCGACAGCACAATCAGCCCCAGCAGCCCCAGCATTTT
CASSNRQHNQPQQPQHF
>TRBV28|-|TRBJ1-2|-
TGTGCCAGCAGTTTTTTCTTAGACGATGGCTACACCTTC
CASSFFLDDGYTF
>TRBV6-4|TRBD1|TRBJ2-2|-
TGTGCCAGTACGCCGGACAGGGGGGCCGGGGAGCTGTTTTTT
CASTPDRGAGELFF
>TRBV19|-|TRBJ2-5|once
TGTGCCAGTAGTATGACTATCATTCAGGGGACCCAGTACTTC
CASSMTIIQGTQYF
>TRBV2|TRBD2|TRBJ2-2|-
TGTGCCAGCAGGGACGGGACTAGCGGCAACACCGGGGAGCTGTTTTTT
CASRDGTSGNTGELFF
>TRBV6-1|-|TRBJ2-2|-
TGTGCCAGCAGTGGATTCCCCAAGAGTACCGGGGAGCTGTTTTTT
CASSGFPKSTGELFF
>TRBV18|-|TRBJ2-2|-
TGTGCCAGCTCACCAACGACAGGCCGGGGCCTCGGGGAGCTGTTTTTT
CASSPTTGRGLGELFF
>TRBV7-9|TRBD1|TRBJ1-1|-
TGTGCCAGCAGCTTAGCGGCCTTCTCCGGGACAGCTGGCACTGAAGCTTTCTTT
CASSLAAFSGTAGTEAFF
>TRBV19|-|TRBJ2-6|few
TGTGCCAGTAGTAGGACGGCGACCTCTGGGGCCAACGTCCTGACTTTC
CASSRTATSGANVLTF
>TRBV19|TRBD1|TRBJ1-4|-
TGTGCCAGTAGACCGACAGGGAAGTGGGATGAAAAACTGTTTTTT
CASRPTGKWDEKLFF
>TRBV9|-|TRBJ2-2|-
TGTGCCAGCAGCGCCCCCCCGGGACTCTACACCGGGGAGCTGTTTTTT
CASSAPPGLYTGELFF
>TRBV4-3|-|TRBJ2-5|-
TGCGCCAGCAGCCAAGATCGAGGAGGCGAGACCCAGTACTTC
CASSQDRGGETQYF
>TRBV18|TRBD2|TRBJ2-3|-
TGTGCCAGCTCACTAGCGGGAGGCACTAGCACAGATACGCAGTATTTT
CASSLAGGTSTDTQYF
>TRBV13|-|TRBJ2-3|-
TGTGCCAGCAGCTTAGCCCACAGCTACACAGATACGCAGTATTTT
CASSLAHSYTDTQYF
>TRBV7-2|-|TRBJ2-7|-
TGTGCCAGCAGCCCGGACTATATCTCCTACGAGCAGTACTTC
CASSPDYISYEQYF
>TRBV28|-|TRBJ1-2|-
TGTGCCAGCAGTCTCCAAGGACCCATCTATGGCTACACCTTC
CASSLQGPIYGYTF
>TRBV11-2|-|TRBJ1-1|-
TGTGCCAGCAGCCCCGACGGATTTTACACTGAAGCTTTCTTT
CASSPDGFYTEAFF
>TRBV6-5|-|TRBJ2-4|-
TGTGCCAGCAGCTTCAACTCCAAAAACATTCAGTACTTC
CASSFNSKNIQYF
>TRBV30|TRBD1|TRBJ2-7|-
TGTGCCTGGAGGTCTAGCCAGGGGGTCTACGAGCAGTACTTC
CAWRSSQGVYEQYF
>TRBV4-3|-|TRBJ1-5|-
TGCGCCAGCAGCCAACGAACCGGGACCCCGCGGCATCAGCCCCAGCATTTT
CASSQRTGTPRHQPQHF
>TRBV6-6|-|TRBJ1-2|-
TGTGCCAGCAGTTTAGGGAATTTCTATGGCTACACCTTC
CASSLGNFYGYTF